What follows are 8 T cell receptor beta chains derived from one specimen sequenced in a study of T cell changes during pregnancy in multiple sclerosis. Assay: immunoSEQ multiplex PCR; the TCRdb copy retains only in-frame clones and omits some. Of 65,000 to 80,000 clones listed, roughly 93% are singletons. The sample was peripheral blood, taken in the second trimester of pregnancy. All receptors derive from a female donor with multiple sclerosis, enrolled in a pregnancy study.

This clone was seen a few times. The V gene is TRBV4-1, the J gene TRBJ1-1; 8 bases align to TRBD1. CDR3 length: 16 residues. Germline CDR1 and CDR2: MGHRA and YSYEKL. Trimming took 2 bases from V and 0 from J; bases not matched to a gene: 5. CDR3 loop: CASSQSQGALNTEAFF. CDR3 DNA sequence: TGCGCCAGCAGCCAATCCCAGGGGGCCCTGAACACTGAAGCTTTCTTT.

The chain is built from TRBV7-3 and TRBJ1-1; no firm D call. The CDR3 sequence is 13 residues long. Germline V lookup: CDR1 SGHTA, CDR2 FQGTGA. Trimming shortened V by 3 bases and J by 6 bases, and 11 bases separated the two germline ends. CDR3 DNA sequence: TGTGCCAGCAGCTTTAACACTAAGGCTGAAGCTTTCTTT. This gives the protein CASSFNTKAEAFF.

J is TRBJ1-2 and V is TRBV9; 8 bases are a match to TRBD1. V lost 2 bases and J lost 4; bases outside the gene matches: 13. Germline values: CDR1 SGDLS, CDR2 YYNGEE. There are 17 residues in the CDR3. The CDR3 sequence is CASSVSPRDRRSYGYTF. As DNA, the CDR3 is TGTGCCAGCAGCGTCTCGCCCCGGGACAGGAGATCCTATGGCTACACCTTC.

In DNA, the CDR3 is TGTGCCAGCTCATCCCGGGACAGCGATCAGCCCCAGCATTTT. It codes for CASSSRDSDQPQHF. The V call is TRBV18, the J call TRBJ1-5, with 7 nucleotides matching TRBD1. The junction had 6 bases not matched to a gene; V was cut back by 5 bases and J by 5 bases. Looked up from germline, CDR1 is KGHSH and CDR2 is LQKENI. This CDR3 region has 14 residues.

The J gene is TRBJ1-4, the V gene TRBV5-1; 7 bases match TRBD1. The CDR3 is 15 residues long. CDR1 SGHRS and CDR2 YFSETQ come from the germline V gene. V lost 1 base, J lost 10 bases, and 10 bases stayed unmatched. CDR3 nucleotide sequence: TGCGCCAGCAGCTTGCTGTCAGGGGGAAGCCGAAAACTGTTTTTT. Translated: CASSLLSGGSRKLFF.

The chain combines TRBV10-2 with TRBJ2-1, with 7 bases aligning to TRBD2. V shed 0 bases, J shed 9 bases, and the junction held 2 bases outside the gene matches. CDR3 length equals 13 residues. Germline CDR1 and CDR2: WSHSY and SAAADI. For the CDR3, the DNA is TGCGCCAGCAGTGAGTCGGGGGGGGGTGAGCAGTTCTTC. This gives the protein CASSESGGGEQFF.

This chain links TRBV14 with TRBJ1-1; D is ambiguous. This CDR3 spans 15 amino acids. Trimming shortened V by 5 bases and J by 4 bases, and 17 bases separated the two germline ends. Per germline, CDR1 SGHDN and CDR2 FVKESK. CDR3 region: CASSYPPGWTTEAFF. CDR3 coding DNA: TGTGCCAGCAGCTACCCCCCGGGGTGGACCACTGAAGCTTTCTTT.

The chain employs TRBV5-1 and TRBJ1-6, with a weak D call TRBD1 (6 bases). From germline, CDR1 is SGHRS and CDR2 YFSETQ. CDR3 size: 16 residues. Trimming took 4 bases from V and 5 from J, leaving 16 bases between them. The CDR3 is CASSISYRENNSPLHF. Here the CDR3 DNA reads TGCGCCAGCAGCATATCTTACAGGGAAAATAATTCACCCCTCCACTTT.